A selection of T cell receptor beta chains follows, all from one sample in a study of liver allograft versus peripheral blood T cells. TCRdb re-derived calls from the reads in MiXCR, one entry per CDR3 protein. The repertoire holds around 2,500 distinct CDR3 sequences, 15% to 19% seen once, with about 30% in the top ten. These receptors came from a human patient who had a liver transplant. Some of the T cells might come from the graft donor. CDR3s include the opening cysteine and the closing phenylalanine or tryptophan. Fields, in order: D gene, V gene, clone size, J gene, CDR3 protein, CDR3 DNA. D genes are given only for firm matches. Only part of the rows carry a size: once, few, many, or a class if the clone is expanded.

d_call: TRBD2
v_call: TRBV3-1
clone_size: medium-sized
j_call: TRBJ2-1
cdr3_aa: CASSPTSGDYNEQFF
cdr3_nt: TGTGCCAGCAGCCCAACTAGCGGAGACTACAATGAGCAGTTCTTC

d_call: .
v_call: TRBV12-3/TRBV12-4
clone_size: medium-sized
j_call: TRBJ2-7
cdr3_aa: CASRDSAFPYEQYF
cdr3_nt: TGTGCCAGCAGGGACAGCGCCTTCCCCTACGAGCAGTACTTC

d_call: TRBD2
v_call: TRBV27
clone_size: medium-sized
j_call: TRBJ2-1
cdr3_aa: CASSLSTGILAGPQGNEQFF
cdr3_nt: TGTGCCAGCAGTTTATCAACCGGAATCCTAGCGGGGCCCCAGGGCAATGAGCAGTTCTTC

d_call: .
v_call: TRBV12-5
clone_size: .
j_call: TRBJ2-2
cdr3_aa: CASGPQVRPGELFF
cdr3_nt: TGTGCTAGTGGTCCACAGGTTCGGCCCGGGGAGCTGTTTTTT

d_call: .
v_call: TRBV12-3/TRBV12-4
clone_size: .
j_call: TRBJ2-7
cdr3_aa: CASSLTRTGEVEQYF
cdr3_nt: TGTGCCAGCAGTCTTACCCGGACGGGTGAAGTCGAGCAGTACTTC

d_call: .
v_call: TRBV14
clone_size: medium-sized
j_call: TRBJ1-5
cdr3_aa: CASSQGGDQPQHF
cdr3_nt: TGTGCCAGCAGCCAGGGGGGCGATCAGCCCCAGCATTTT

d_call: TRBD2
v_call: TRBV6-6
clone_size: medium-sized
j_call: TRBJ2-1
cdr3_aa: CASSYSLAGGYNEQFF
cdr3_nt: TGTGCCAGCAGTTATTCACTAGCGGGGGGTTACAATGAGCAGTTCTTC

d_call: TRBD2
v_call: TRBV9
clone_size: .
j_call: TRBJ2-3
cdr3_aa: CASSADSGGGTDTQYF
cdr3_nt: TGTGCCAGCAGTGCCGATAGCGGGGGGGGAACAGATACGCAGTATTTT

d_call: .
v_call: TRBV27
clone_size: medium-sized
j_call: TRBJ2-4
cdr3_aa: CASSYLGGVGNIQYF
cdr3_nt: TGTGCCAGCAGTTACCTTGGGGGAGTAGGGAACATTCAGTACTTC

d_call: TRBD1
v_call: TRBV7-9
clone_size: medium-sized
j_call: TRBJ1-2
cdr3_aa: CASSSSLGQGRNYGYTF
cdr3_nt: TGTGCCAGCAGCTCTTCGCTGGGACAGGGCCGAAACTATGGCTACACCTTC

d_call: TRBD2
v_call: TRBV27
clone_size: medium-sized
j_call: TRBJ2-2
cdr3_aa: CASSPRTSHTGELFF
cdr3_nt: TGTGCCAGCAGTCCCCGGACTAGCCATACCGGGGAGCTGTTTTTT

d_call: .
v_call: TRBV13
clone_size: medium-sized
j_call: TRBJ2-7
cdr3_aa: CASSLAGSEQYF
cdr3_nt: TGTGCCAGCAGCTTAGCGGGTAGCGAGCAGTACTTC

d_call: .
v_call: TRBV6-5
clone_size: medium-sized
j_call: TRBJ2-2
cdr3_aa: CASAHLLMVAVAGELFF
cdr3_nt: TGTGCCAGCGCCCACTTATTAATGGTAGCGGTCGCCGGGGAGCTGTTTTTT

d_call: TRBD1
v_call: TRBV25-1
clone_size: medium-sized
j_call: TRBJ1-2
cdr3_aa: CASSEFGQDYGYTF
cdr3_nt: TGTGCCAGCAGTGAATTCGGACAGGACTATGGCTACACCTTC

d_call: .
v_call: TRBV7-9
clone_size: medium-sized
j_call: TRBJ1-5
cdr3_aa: CASTPTDSNQPQHF
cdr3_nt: TGTGCCAGCACCCCGACAGATAGCAATCAGCCCCAGCATTTT

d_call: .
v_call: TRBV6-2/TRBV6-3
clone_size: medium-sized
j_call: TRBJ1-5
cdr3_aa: CASSPTYRAEPQHF
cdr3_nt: TGTGCCAGCAGTCCAACCTACAGGGCAGAGCCCCAGCATTTT

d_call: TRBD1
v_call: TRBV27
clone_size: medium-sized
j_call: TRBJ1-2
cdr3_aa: CASSLGTGNYGYTF
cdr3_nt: TGTGCCAGCAGTTTGGGGACAGGGAACTATGGCTACACCTTC

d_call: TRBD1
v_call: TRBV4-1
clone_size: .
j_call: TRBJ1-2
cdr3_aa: CASSLRPGTGDVYGYTF
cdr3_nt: TGCGCCAGCAGCCTCCGACCCGGGACAGGGGACGTCTATGGCTACACCTTC

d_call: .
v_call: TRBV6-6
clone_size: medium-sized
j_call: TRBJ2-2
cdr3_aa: CAGRDQTSGELFF
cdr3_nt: TGTGCCGGCCGGGACCAAACGTCCGGGGAGCTGTTTTTT

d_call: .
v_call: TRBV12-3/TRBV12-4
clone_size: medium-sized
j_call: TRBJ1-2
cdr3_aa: CASSPRGGGYTF
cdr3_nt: TGTGCCAGCAGTCCCAGGGGAGGTGGCTACACCTTC

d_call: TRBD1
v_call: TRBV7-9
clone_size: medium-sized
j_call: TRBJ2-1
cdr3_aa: CASSKGTGRREQFF
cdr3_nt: TGTGCCAGCAGCAAGGGGACAGGAAGGCGCGAGCAGTTCTTC

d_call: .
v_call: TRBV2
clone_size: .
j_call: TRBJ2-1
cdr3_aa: CASKDGNNEQFF
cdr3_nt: TGTGCCAGCAAAGACGGTAACAATGAGCAGTTCTTC

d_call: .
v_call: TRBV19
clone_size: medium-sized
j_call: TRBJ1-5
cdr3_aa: CASSSPARGGQPQHF
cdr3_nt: TGTGCCAGTAGTTCCCCCGCCAGGGGCGGTCAGCCCCAGCATTTT

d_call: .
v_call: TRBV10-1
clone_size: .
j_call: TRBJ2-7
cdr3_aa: CATQGEEYEQYF
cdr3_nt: TGCGCCACCCAGGGGGAGGAATACGAGCAGTACTTC

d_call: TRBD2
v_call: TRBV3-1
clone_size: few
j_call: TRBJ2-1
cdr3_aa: CASSPGGVLAFQLF
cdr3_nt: TGTGCCAGCAGCCCTGGGGGGGTTTTGGCATTCCAGCTCTTC

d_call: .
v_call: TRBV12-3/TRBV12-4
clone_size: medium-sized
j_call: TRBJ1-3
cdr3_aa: CASSTWAGNTIYF
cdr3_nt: TGTGCCAGCAGTACTTGGGCTGGAAACACCATATATTTT

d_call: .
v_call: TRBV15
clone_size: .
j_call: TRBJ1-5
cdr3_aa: CATSRDWGGNQPQHF
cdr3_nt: TGTGCCACCAGCAGAGATTGGGGGGGCAATCAGCCCCAGCATTTT

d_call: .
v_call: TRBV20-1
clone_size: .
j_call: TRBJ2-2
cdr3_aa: CSAQDTGELFF
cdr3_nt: TGCAGTGCTCAGGATACCGGGGAGCTGTTTTTT

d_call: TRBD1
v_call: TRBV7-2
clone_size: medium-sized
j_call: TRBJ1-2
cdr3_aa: CASSLATPGQGANYGYTF
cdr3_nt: TGTGCCAGCAGCTTAGCGACTCCGGGACAGGGGGCTAACTATGGCTACACCTTC

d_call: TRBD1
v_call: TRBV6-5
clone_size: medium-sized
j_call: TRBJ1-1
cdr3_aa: CASRGQGARTEAFF
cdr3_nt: TGTGCCAGCAGGGGACAGGGGGCGAGGACTGAAGCTTTCTTT

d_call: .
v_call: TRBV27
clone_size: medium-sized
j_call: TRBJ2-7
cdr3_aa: CASLDSSYEQYF
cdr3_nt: TGTGCCAGCTTAGACAGCTCCTACGAGCAGTACTTC

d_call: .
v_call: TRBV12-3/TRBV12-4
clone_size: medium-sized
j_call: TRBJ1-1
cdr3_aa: CASSSPGLNTEAFF
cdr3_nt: TGTGCCAGCAGTTCCCCGGGCTTGAACACTGAAGCTTTCTTT

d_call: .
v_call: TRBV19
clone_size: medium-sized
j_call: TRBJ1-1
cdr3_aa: CASRAGMNTEAFF
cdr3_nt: TGTGCCAGTAGGGCAGGGATGAACACTGAAGCTTTCTTT

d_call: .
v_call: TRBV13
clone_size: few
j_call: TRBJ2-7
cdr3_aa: CASSQDRAEQYF
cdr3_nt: TGTGCCAGCAGCCAAGATAGGGCCGAGCAGTACTTC

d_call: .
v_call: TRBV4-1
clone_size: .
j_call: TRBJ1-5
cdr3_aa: CASSQEGSLGNQPQHF
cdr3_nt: TGCGCCAGCAGCCAAGAAGGGTCGCTGGGCAATCAGCCCCAGCATTTT

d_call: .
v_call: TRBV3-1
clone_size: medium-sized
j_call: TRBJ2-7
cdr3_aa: CASSHLRWYEQYF
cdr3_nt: TGTGCCAGCAGCCACCTACGTTGGTACGAGCAGTACTTC

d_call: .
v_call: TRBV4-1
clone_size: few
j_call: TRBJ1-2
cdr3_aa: CASSIGQTPHYGYTF
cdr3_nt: TGCGCCAGCAGCATCGGACAGACTCCTCACTATGGCTACACCTTC

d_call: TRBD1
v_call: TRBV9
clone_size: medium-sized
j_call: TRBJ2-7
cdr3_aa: CASSVDLGTGVEEQYF
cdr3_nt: TGTGCCAGCAGCGTAGACCTCGGGACAGGGGTCGAAGAGCAGTACTTC

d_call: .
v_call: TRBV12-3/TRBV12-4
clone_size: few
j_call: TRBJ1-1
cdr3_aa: CASRAGNTEAFF
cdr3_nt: TGTGCCAGCAGGGCCGGGAACACTGAAGCTTTCTTT

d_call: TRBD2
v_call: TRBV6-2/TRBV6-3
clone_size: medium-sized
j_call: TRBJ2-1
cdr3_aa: CASSPTSPSYNEQFF
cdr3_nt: TGTGCCAGCAGCCCGACTAGCCCCTCCTACAATGAGCAGTTCTTC

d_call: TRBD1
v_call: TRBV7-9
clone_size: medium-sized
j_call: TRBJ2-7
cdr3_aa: CASSLVVRGLPRDEQYF
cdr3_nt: TGTGCCAGCAGCTTAGTGGTCAGGGGGCTCCCCCGCGACGAGCAGTACTTC

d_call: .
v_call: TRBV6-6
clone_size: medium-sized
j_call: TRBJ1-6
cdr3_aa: CASSLNSPLHF
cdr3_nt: TGTGCCAGCAGCCTTAATTCACCCCTCCACTTT

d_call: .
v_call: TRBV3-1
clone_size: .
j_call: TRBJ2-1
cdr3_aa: CASSQDWGNEQFF
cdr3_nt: TGTGCCAGCAGCCAAGATTGGGGGAATGAGCAGTTCTTC

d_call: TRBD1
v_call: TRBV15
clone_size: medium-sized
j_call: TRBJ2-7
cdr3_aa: CATSRKQGSEQYF
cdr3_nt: TGTGCCACCAGCAGAAAACAGGGGAGCGAGCAGTACTTC